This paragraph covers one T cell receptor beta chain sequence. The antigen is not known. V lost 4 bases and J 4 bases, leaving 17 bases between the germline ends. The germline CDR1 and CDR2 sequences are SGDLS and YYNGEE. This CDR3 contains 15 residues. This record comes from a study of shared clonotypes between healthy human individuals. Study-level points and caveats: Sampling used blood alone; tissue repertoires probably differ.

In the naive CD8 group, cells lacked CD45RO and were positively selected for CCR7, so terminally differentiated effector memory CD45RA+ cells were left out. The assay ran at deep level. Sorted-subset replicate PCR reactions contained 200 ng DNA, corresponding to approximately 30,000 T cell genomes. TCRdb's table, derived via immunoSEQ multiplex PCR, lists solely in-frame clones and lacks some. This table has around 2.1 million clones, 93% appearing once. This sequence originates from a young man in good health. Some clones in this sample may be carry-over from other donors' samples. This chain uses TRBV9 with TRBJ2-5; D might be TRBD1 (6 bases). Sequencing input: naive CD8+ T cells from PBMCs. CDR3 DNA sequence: TGTGCCAGCAGCCCAGAAAACAGGGCATTAGAGACCCAGTACTTC. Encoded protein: CASSPENRALETQYF.